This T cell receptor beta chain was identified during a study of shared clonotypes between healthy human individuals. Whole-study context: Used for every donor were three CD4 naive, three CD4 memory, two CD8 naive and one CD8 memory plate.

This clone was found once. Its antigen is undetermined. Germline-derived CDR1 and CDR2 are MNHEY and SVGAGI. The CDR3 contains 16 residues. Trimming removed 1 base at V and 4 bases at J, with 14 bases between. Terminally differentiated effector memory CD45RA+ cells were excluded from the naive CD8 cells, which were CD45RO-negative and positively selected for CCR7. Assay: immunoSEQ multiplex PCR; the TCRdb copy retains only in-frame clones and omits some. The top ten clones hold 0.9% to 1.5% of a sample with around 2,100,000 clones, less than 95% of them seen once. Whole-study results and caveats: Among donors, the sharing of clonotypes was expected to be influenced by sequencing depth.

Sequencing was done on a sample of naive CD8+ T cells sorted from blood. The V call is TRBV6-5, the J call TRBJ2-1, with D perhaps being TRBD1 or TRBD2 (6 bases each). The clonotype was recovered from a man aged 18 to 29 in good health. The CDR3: CASSYFTTRGYNEQFF. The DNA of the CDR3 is TGTGCCAGCAGTTACTTTACGACTAGGGGGTACAATGAGCAGTTCTTC.